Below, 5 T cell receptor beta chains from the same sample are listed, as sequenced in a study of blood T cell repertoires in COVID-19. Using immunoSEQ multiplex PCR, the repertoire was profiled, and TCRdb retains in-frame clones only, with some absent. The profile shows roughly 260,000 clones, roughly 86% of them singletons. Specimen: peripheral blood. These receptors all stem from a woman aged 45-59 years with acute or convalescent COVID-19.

The CDR3, as DNA: TGTGCCAGCTCACCGATGGGACAGCTCTACGAGCAGTACTTC. Amino acid sequence: CASSPMGQLYEQYF. The chain is built from TRBV18 and TRBJ2-7; TRBD1 agrees at 7 bases. Germline V gene data show CDR1 as KGHSH and CDR2 as LQKENI. The CDR3 consists of 14 residues. J was trimmed by 3 bases and V by 3 bases; bases with no gene match: 5. The full variable domain, its missing parts supplied by reference TRBV18 and TRBJ2-7, is NAGVMQNPRHLVRRRGQEARLRCSPMKGHSHVYWYRQLPEEGLKFMVYLQKENIIDESGMPKERFSAEFPKEGPSILRIQQVVRGDSAAYFCASSPMGQLYEQYFGPGTRLTVT.

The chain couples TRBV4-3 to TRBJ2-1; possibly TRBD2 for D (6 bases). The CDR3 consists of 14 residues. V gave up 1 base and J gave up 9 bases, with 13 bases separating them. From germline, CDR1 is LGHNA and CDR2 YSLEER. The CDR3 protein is CASSQVPGSGEQFF. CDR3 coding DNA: TGCGCCAGCAGCCAAGTCCCCGGGAGTGGTGAGCAGTTCTTC.

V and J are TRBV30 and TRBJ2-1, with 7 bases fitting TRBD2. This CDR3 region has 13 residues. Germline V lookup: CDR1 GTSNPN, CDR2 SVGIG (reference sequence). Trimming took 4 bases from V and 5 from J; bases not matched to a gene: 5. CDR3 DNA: TGTGCCTGGAAGGCTAGCGGACACAATGAGCAGTTCTTC. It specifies CAWKASGHNEQFF.

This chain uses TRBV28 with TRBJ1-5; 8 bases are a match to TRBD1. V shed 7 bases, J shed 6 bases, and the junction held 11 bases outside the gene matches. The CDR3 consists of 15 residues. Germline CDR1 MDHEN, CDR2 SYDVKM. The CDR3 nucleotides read TGTGCCAGCATCCGCCGGACAGGGAGTACTCAGCCCCAGCATTTT. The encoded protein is CASIRRTGSTQPQHF.

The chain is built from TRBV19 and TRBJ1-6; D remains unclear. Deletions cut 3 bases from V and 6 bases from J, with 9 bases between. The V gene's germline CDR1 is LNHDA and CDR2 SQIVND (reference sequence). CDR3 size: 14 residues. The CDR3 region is CASSIAPGNSPLHF. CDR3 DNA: TGTGCCAGTAGTATTGCGCCGGGTAATTCACCCCTCCACTTT.